Below, 12 T cell receptor beta chains from the same sample are listed, as sequenced in a study of T-cell reconstitution after alpha-beta-depleted transplantation in children. Unique molecular identifiers tagged the TCRbeta library. Using its own MiXCR run on the PCR reads, TCRdb lists one record per CDR3 protein. The data contain a few hundred thousand distinct CDR3 sequences, 20% of them singletons. This specimen was PBMCs from the stem cell graft donor, taken from the stem cell graft. The origin of the receptors is a human donor who donated a stem cell graft to a child with acute myeloid leukemia.

The rearrangement uses TRBV20-1 and TRBJ2-1, with 7 bases lining up with TRBD2. Looked up from germline, CDR1 is DFQATT and CDR2 is SNEGSKA (reference sequence). This CDR3 comprises 14 residues. V trimming: 8 bases; J trimming: 5 bases; junction bases outside the gene matches: 12. The DNA of the CDR3 is TGCAGTACCTCGGGGCAGCGGGATGACAATGAGCAGTTCTTC. Protein sequence: CSTSGQRDDNEQFF.

Turning to this clonotype: A much larger clone lies a single base off, so this may be a read error. The chain is built from TRBV20-1 and TRBJ2-2; D may be TRBD2 (5 bases). This CDR3 is built from 15 residues. V shed 3 bases and J shed 7 bases, with 18 bases lying between them. In germline, CDR1 is DFQATT, CDR2 SNEGSKA (reference sequence). CDR3 amino acids: CSASLRGKNHGELFF. The CDR3 nucleotides are TGCAGTGCTAGCTTAAGAGGGAAGAACCACGGGGAGCTGTTTTTT.

This clonotype was seen a handful of times. The V gene is TRBV5-5, the J gene TRBJ2-1; a possible D gene is TRBD1 (7 bases). The CDR3 totals 15 residues. The V gene lost 4 bases and the J gene lost 0 bases, with 11 bases spanning the gap. The germline V gene encodes CDR1 SGHKS and CDR2 YYEKEE (reference sequence). DNA of the CDR3: TGTGCCAGCAGCGCGGGACAGAGCTCCTACAATGAGCAGTTCTTC. Translating it yields CASSAGQSSYNEQFF.

This clonotype has more than one count but fewer than ten. This chain uses TRBV4-2 with TRBJ2-6; D is unresolved. V was pared by 1 base and J by 2 bases, with 9 bases between. The CDR3 is made up of 16 amino acids. Per germline, CDR1 LGHNA and CDR2 YNFKEQ. CDR3 DNA sequence: TGTGCCAGCAGCCAAGTTATAATGACTGGGGCCAACGTCCTGACTTTC. It translates to CASSQVIMTGANVLTF.

The chain carries TRBV7-9 and TRBJ2-5; D assignment may be TRBD1 or TRBD2 (5 bases each). The V and J ends lost 8 bases and 2 bases respectively, with 15 bases between them. The CDR3 is made up of 14 amino acids. Germline V gene sequence: CDR1 SEHNR, CDR2 FQNEAQ (reference sequence). The CDR3 loop reads CASAYPRGQETQYF. The CDR3 nucleotides read TGTGCCAGCGCCTATCCGAGGGGACAAGAGACCCAGTACTTC.

This chain uses TRBV24-1 with TRBJ2-1; the match to TRBD2 covers 7 bases. V was clipped by 3 bases and J by 7 bases; unmatched bases: 8. The germline V gene has CDR1 KGHDR and CDR2 SFDVKD. The CDR3 spans 15 residues. The chain's CDR3 is CATSDLGRGENEQFF. The CDR3 nucleotides are TGTGCCACCAGTGATCTTGGGAGGGGCGAGAATGAGCAGTTCTTC.

A note on this clonotype: This may be a read error: a much more frequent sequence differs by one nucleotide. The rearrangement joins TRBV20-1 to TRBJ1-1; tentatively, D is TRBD1 (6 bases). The CDR3 totals 13 residues. Per germline, CDR1 DFQATT and CDR2 SNEGSKA (reference sequence). The CDR3 sequence is CSAQGPWGTEPFF. The DNA for the CDR3 is TGCAGTGCTCAGGGGCCCTGGGGTACTGAACCTTTCTTT.

This clonotype was counted between two and nine times. The V call is TRBV12-3 or TRBV12-4, the J call TRBJ1-1; 7 nucleotides match TRBD1. The CDR3 length is 16 residues. The V gene end was trimmed by 2 bases and the J gene end by 1 base; junction bases not matched to a gene: 7. The CDR3 DNA is TGTGCCAGCAGTTTACGGACAGGAAAAACGAACACTGAAGCTTTCTTT. Its translation is CASSLRTGKTNTEAFF.

This clonotype was counted ten times or more. The chain is built from TRBV4-2 and TRBJ2-3, with 14 bases matching TRBD2. With V trimmed by 5 bases and J by 3 bases, 4 bases remained unmatched. CDR3 length: 16 residues. The germline V gene has CDR1 LGHNA and CDR2 YNFKEQ. CDR3 DNA sequence: TGTGCCAGCAGCACCGGGACTAGCGGGAGTACAGATACGCAGTATTTT. This encodes CASSTGTSGSTDTQYF.

This rearrangement joins TRBV12-3 or TRBV12-4 to TRBJ2-7; D is undetermined. The CDR3 is 15 residues long. V dropped 4 bases and J dropped 3 bases, with 16 bases sitting between them. The DNA for the CDR3 is TGTGCCAGCAGTTCGCAGCAACCACCCGACTACGAGCAGTACTTC. It yields the protein CASSSQQPPDYEQYF.

The rearrangement joins TRBV5-1 to TRBJ2-1; tentative D call: TRBD2 (5 bases). The ends were cut back, 4 bases at V and 7 bases at J, with 12 bases in the middle. This CDR3 region has 13 residues. Germline V gives CDR1 SGHRS, CDR2 YFSETQ. Here the CDR3 reads CASSGRGLNEQFF. CDR3 coding DNA: TGCGCCAGCAGCGGACGGGGTCTAAATGAGCAGTTCTTC.

The genes are TRBV29-1 and TRBJ2-7; TRBD2 agrees at 11 bases. This CDR3 has 15 amino acids. Germline trimming cut 4 bases from V and 7 bases from J; bases unmatched to any gene: 12. Germline lookup yields CDR1 SQVTM and CDR2 ANQGSEA. The CDR3 sequence: CSVGTLAGGRGEQYF. In DNA, the CDR3 is TGCAGCGTTGGGACCCTAGCGGGAGGCCGCGGGGAGCAGTACTTC.